This T cell receptor beta chain is drawn from a study of persistence of HIV-infected CD4 T cells. Sequencing used immunoSEQ version 4 in survey mode. Produced via immunoSEQ multiplex PCR; TCRdb's table is partial and in-frame only. The table has approximately 45,000 clones, about 90% seen once; the top ten hold around 3.4%. This CDR3 region has 16 residues. CDR1 and CDR2 from the germline V gene are SGDLS and YYNGEE. V was trimmed by 4 bases and J by 0 bases, leaving 14 bases between them. This nonspecific control used anti-CD3/anti-CD28 bead stimulation of CD4+ T cells. Sorting of responding CD4+ T cells relied on upregulated CD40 ligand together with CD69. On this clone: What it binds is unknown.

This clonotype originated in an adult woman with HIV who was CMV-seropositive. Sequenced material: CD4+ T cells sorted from PBMCs after roughly 20-hour stimulation, taken from a patient who received antiretroviral therapy. The V and J genes are TRBV9 and TRBJ1-3; perhaps TRBD1 as D (5 bases). The DNA of the CDR3 is TGTGCCAGCAGCCCCCCGGGACGGATCTCTGGAAACACCATATATTTT. This codes for CASSPPGRISGNTIYF. The variable domain in full, completed from reference TRBV9 and TRBJ1-3, reads DSGVTQTPKHLITATGQRVTLRCSPRSGDLSVYWYQQSLDQGLQFLIQYYNGEERAKGNILERFSAQQFPDLHSELNLSSLELGDSALYFCASSPPGRISGNTIYFGEGSWLTVV.